Described below is a single T cell receptor (beta chain) sequence and its context. Its matching antigen is unknown. The sample is drawn from a study of STAT3 mutations in large granular lymphocyte leukemia. Study-wide background: Roughly half of the longitudinally sequenced T-LGLL patients carried detectable canonical activating STAT3 mutations. General study results and limits: At least one immunodominant TCR beta clonotype appeared in every T-cell large granular lymphocyte leukemia patient.

Looked up from germline, CDR1 is LGHNA and CDR2 is YNFKEQ. CDR3 size: 17 residues. Unmatched junction bases numbered 7, after V lost 4 bases and J lost 0 bases. TCRdb's copy holds only in-frame clones and misses some; the assay was immunoSEQ multiplex PCR. The sample records some 9,100 clones, roughly 90% being singletons. This receptor was identified in a man aged 55 to 70 with T-cell large granular lymphocyte leukemia. Some clones in this sample may be carry-over from other donors' samples. The J gene is TRBJ2-1, the V gene TRBV4-2; the match to TRBD2 covers 9 bases. Sample: peripheral blood mononuclear cells. Here the CDR3 reads CASSPGLAGSSYNEQFF. The CDR3 DNA is TGTGCCAGCAGCCCGGGACTAGCCGGTAGCTCCTACAATGAGCAGTTCTTC.